This T cell receptor beta chain is drawn from a study of regulatory T cells in long-lasting Graves disease listed by TCRdb under 2021. Context from the whole study: Patients with newly diagnosed Graves' disease had been on antithyroid drugs for under 3 months. Patients with persistent Graves' disease were compared with patients with newly diagnosed Graves' disease using TCR sequencing and RNA sequencing of peripheral blood. The study was registered as a clinical trial and conducted in China. A total of around 33 samples underwent TCR sequencing, from around 13 patients with persistent Graves' disease and 20 patients with newly diagnosed Graves' disease. Beyond this particular receptor, the publication reports: Because the primary lesion, thyroid tissue, could not be accessed, the study looked at peripheral blood alone. As a limitation, the authors acknowledged that the small sample size may reduce accuracy. Preferential use of TRBV28, TRBJ1-2 and TRBJ2-5 was observed in persistent disease, whereas TRBV20-1 and TRBJ2-1 were favored in newly diagnosed disease. Patients with persistent disease shared more public clonotypes (under 3,000) than newly diagnosed patients did (about 1,000). Compared with newly diagnosed patients, persistent Graves' disease patients had lower TCR Shannon entropy and fewer highly expanded clones, which suggests clonal expansion. Sequencing and analysis were restricted to the TCR beta chain.

The V and J ends are trimmed by 8 bases and 4 bases, leaving 12 bases between them. Spanning cysteine to phenylalanine, the CDR3 consists of 13 amino acids. Just CDR3 DNA is preserved here, 39 bases in frame from base 1. The germline V gene provides CDR1 MNHNS and CDR2 SASEGT. The time point tag for this specimen amounts to: newly diagnosed GD, antithyroid drugs for less than 3 months. For both TCR sequencing and RNA sequencing, RNA was extracted from PBMCs using TRIzol. The diagnosis of Graves' disease followed American Thyroid Association guidelines. Patients for the study were recruited at an endocrinology department in Xi'an, China. From each patient, around 8.3 milliliters of peripheral blood was collected into an EDTA anticoagulant tube. PBMCs were isolated by Ficoll Paque Plus density gradient separation without further T cell sorting. An Agilent 2100 Bioanalyzer and agarose gel were used to check RNA quality, while a NanoDrop 2000 measured RNA concentration.

The method was multiplex PCR. Reads for this sample came from an Illumina HiSeq 4000. To build TCR beta libraries, CDR3 regions were amplified by Arm-PCR using iRepertoire HTBI primers. Gel purification was performed on PCR products prior to sequencing. In the original analysis: A total of around 66 TRBV and under 15 TRBJ segments were identified across samples and were used for gene usage analysis of CDR3 amino acid clonotypes. Filtered high-quality paired reads were merged into contigs using COPE and FqMerger. BLAST was used to align contigs to IMGT TRBV, TRBD and TRBJ reference genes, with CDR3 defined following IMGT. Any clonotype with a frequency above 0.1% was counted as a highly expanded clone. Repertoire diversity was measured by Shannon entropy, and V-J evenness by the Gini coefficient. Public clonotypes were defined as clonotypes shared by more than one individual. TCRdb took the public reads, trimmed them with fastp at Q25, ran MiXCR for clone calling and kept in-frame beta chains. Every distinct CDR3 protein forms one entry, paired with its most common genes and DNA. These V and J calls rely on TCRdb rather than the paper's analysis. Recorded for this sample are some 490,000 distinct CDR3 sequences; 12% of them occurred a single time. Of the sample, roughly 8.9% is held by the ten largest clones.

This clonotype was seen ten or more times. The specificity of this receptor is unknown. Within one base of it there is no much larger clone, and no base qualities were kept. The data were also submitted as part of a second study, on T cells in Graves' hyperthyroidism and ophthalmopathy. The second paper further reports: Stable Graves' hyperthyroidism was defined as no progression to ophthalmopathy during 18 months of follow-up. Hyperthyroidism patients were aged 18 to 65 years and newly diagnosed, with disease duration of less than 2 months. Exclusion was applied to patients with uncontrolled infections, other autoimmune diseases, pregnancy or lactation. Diagnoses were based on clinical symptoms, serum thyroxine and TRAb, thyroid ultrasound and orbital computed tomography. The first round of RT-PCR for the TCR CDR3 was performed with the HTBI primer set and the Qiagen OneStep RT-PCR kit. Blood samples also contained most of the expanded thyroid clonotypes (frequency above 0.001), which suggests that blood repertoires may reflect thyroid immune responses. A 13 V-J signature model separated ophthalmopathy from stable hyperthyroidism, with just over 85% sensitivity and 81.08% specificity in cross-validation and 80%/75% in testing. In validation, the model predicted progression to ophthalmopathy a median of roughly six months before onset, with over 55% sensitivity and roughly 77% specificity. To identify distinguishing TCR V-J signatures, a discovery cohort of 100 patients was used, comprising some 45 with Graves' ophthalmopathy and some 60 with stable Graves' hyperthyroidism. An independent validation cohort of under 20 hyperthyroidism patients and about 15 patients who later progressed to ophthalmopathy tested prospective prediction of ophthalmopathy. The approximately 97 discovery patients were randomly divided into training and test sets at a 7:3 ratio. Thyroid tissue and blood T-cell repertoires from several Graves' hyperthyroidism patients were also compared in the study. Once sampling was done, hyperthyroidism patients were given methimazole at a starting dose of 30 mg daily, whereas ophthalmopathy patients were given high-dose intravenous methylprednisolone. Libraries were constructed in a second round of multiplex PCR, after which size selection and purification were performed. The libraries were sequenced on an Illumina HiSeq2000 using paired-end 100 bp reads. SOAPnuke was used to process the raw data, with reads discarded if the reads contained adapters or uncalled bases, had a mean Phred below 15, or lacked an exact constant-primer or identifier match. COPE v1.2.5 was used to merge high-quality paired reads, and clonotypes were defined as unique nucleotide sequences. MiTCR v1.1 was used to align clonotypes to the IMGT TRBV, TRBD and TRBJ reference segments. The analysis included only V-J combinations with a frequency above 0.0001, which together covered over 98% of the repertoires. The TCS score was defined as the ratio of F50 (clonal expansion) to E x V (chaos), calculated using BLOSUM62-based TCRdist between CDR3 peptides within each V-J. Welch's t-statistics and random forest reduced around 510 V-J features to roughly 13, which were used in a naive Bayes classifier (R e1071). No statistical method was used to fix the sample size in advance, and group allocation was not hidden from the investigators. The paper reports TCR Vbeta CDR3 sequencing of some 140 peripheral blood samples: fewer than 50 ophthalmopathy, under 85 hyperthyroidism and approximately 17 progressor patients.

The sequence came from a woman in her twenties or thirties with Graves disease. Donor details come from another sample of the same person, matched by shared clones. This sample comprised peripheral blood mononuclear cells (PBMCs), obtained at new diagnosis, from a patient treated with antithyroid drugs. The sequence links TRBV6-1 to TRBJ1-3, with TRBD1 perhaps the D gene, on 6 matching bases. The DNA sequence is as follows: TGTGCCAGCCGGGCAGGGGCCGGAAACACCATATATTTT. This is translated as CASRAGAGNTIYF.